This TCR beta chain was sequenced in a study of control samples from healthy donors and cancer patients. Repertoires were generated with immunoSEQ multiplex PCR, while TCRdb's copy carries only in-frame clones and drops some. The data show roughly 400,000 clones, around 90% seen once. The specimen sequenced was PBMCs. The clonotype comes from a middle-aged man with head and neck cancer.

CDR3 sequence: CARSFPGHYNSPLHF. The CDR3 DNA follows: TGTGCCAGAAGCTTTCCGGGGCACTATAATTCACCCCTCCACTTT. The chain uses TRBV5-3 and TRBJ1-6; D possibly corresponds to TRBD1 (5 bases). TRBV5-3 is an open reading frame, and its role is uncertain. The CDR3 runs 15 residues. The ends were cut back, 2 bases at V and 3 bases at J, with 9 bases in the middle.